A selection of T cell receptor beta chains follows, all from one sample in a study of blood T cell repertoires in COVID-19. Measured with immunoSEQ multiplex PCR; TCRdb has only the in-frame clones, and not every one. The data show approximately 280,000 clones, around 89% seen once. The source material was PBMCs or T cells enriched from blood (not recorded which). These receptor sequences come from a woman in her late teens or twenties with acute COVID-19. CDR3s include the opening cysteine and the closing phenylalanine or tryptophan. A D gene is named only where the DNA matches it firmly. The size of a clone is reported for some rows only, either as once, few or many, or as a class for expanded clones.

TRBD2 | TRBJ2-3 | 16 | once | TRBV2 | TGTGCCAGCAGCCTTACCACTAGCGGCTACACAGATACGCAGTATTTT | CASSLTTSGYTDTQYF
- | TRBJ2-7 | 16 | - | TRBV28 | TGTGCCAGCAGCTACAGGGTTGCTCCGGGCCAACAAGAGCAGTACTTC | CASSYRVAPGQQEQYF
TRBD1 | TRBJ1-5 | 13 | - | TRBV30 | TGTGCCTACAGCCTTCAGGGGGGCCAGCCCCAGCATTTT | CAYSLQGGQPQHF
- | TRBJ1-1 | 14 | - | TRBV27 | TGTGCCAGCAGTTTAGACGGGATGAACACTGAAGCTTTCTTT | CASSLDGMNTEAFF
TRBD2 | TRBJ2-7 | 15 | - | TRBV27 | TGTGCCAGCAGTCCCCGGGAGGCAAATTCCTACGAGCAGTACTTC | CASSPREANSYEQYF
TRBD1 | TRBJ1-2 | 17 | - | TRBV28 | TGTGCCAGCAGTTTCGGCTCGGCAGGGGGCGCGAACTATGGCTACACCTTC | CASSFGSAGGANYGYTF
TRBD1 | TRBJ2-2 | 17 | - | TRBV11-2 | TGTGCCAGCAAACGGACAGGGGGCGCCGGGAACACCGGGGAGCTGTTTTTT | CASKRTGGAGNTGELFF
TRBD1 | TRBJ1-2 | 18 | - | TRBV5-7 | TGTGCCAGCAGCTTGGCAAACAAACTGACAGGGGGCGCATATGGCTACACCTTC | CASSLANKLTGGAYGYTF
- | TRBJ2-7 | 14 | - | TRBV14 | TGTGCCAGCAGCCAAGGGCTAGCGTACGACGAGCAGTACTTC | CASSQGLAYDEQYF
- | TRBJ1-2 | 15 | - | TRBV23-1 | TGCGCCAGCAGTCAATCACAGGGTTTTTGTTATGGCTACACCTTC | CASSQSQGFCYGYTF
- | TRBJ2-7 | 16 | - | TRBV27 | TGTGCCAGCACAAACGAAAGCGGGTCCCCTTCGAGCGAGCAGTACTTC | CASTNESGSPSSEQYF
TRBD2 | TRBJ2-3 | 16 | - | TRBV11-1 | TGTGCCAGCAGCTTAAGTCCAGCGGGAGGTCTTGATACGCAGTATTTT | CASSLSPAGGLDTQYF
- | TRBJ2-1 | 17 | - | TRBV21-1 | TGTGCCAGCAGCAAAAAGACCCGGGACAGGGGGTACAATGAGCAGTTCTTC | CASSKKTRDRGYNEQFF
TRBD1 | TRBJ2-3 | 15 | - | TRBV11-2 | TGTGCCAGCAGCTTTATGGGACAGGGGACAGATACGCAGTATTTT | CASSFMGQGTDTQYF
- | TRBJ1-5 | 15 | - | TRBV19 | TGTGCCAGTAGTATAGCCACTTATAGCAATCAGCCCCAGCATTTT | CASSIATYSNQPQHF
TRBD1 | TRBJ1-3 | 15 | - | TRBV9 | TGTGCCAGCAGCCCCCGGGACAGGGTAACGAACACCATATATTTT | CASSPRDRVTNTIYF
TRBD1 | TRBJ1-5 | 17 | - | TRBV5-6 | TGTGCCAGTGGCACAGGGGGGAGGCTAGCTAGCAATCAGCCCCAGCATTTT | CASGTGGRLASNQPQHF
- | TRBJ2-7 | 12 | few | TRBV6-2/TRBV6-3 | TGTGCCAGCAGTCCCTATGTCACCGAGCAGTACTTC | CASSPYVTEQYF
- | TRBJ2-1 | 11 | - | TRBV20-1 | TGCAGTGCGCCCAGTGTCCTTGAGCAGTTCTTC | CSAPSVLEQFF
- | TRBJ2-1 | 11 | - | TRBV27 | TGTGCCAGCATTACGTCGCAGGGGCCGTTCTTC | CASITSQGPFF
TRBD1 | TRBJ1-3 | 14 | - | TRBV2 | TGTGCCACCAGGGGGGACAGGGCTGGAAACACCATATATTTT | CATRGDRAGNTIYF
TRBD1 | TRBJ2-3 | 16 | - | TRBV5-1 | TGCGCCAGCAGCCCGCCCTTGGCACAGGGGGTGGATACGCAGTATTTT | CASSPPLAQGVDTQYF